This TCR beta chain was identified in a study of CD8 T cells in Susac syndrome. CD8+ and CD4+ T cells circulating in blood were sequenced for TCR beta. Reverse transcription of roughly 0.45 to 1 ug RNA was performed with random hexamers. One entry per CDR3 protein results from TCRdb running MiXCR on the immunoSEQ multiplex PCR reads. The data hold more than 150,000 distinct CDR3 sequences, with approximately 95% observed a single time. The CDR3 is made up of 15 amino acids. Germline V gene lookup returns CDR1 MNHEY and CDR2 SVGEGT. Trimming took 7 bases from V and 8 from J; bases not matched to a gene: 13.

The sequenced material came from CD4+ T cells from PBMCs. This clonotype originated in a human donor with Susac syndrome. V and J are TRBV6-2 or TRBV6-3 and TRBJ2-1, with 8 positions matching TRBD1. CDR3 coding DNA: TGTGCCAGCACATGGGACAGGCGCCTTGGGGATGAGCAGTTCTTC. This sequence encodes CASTWDRRLGDEQFF.